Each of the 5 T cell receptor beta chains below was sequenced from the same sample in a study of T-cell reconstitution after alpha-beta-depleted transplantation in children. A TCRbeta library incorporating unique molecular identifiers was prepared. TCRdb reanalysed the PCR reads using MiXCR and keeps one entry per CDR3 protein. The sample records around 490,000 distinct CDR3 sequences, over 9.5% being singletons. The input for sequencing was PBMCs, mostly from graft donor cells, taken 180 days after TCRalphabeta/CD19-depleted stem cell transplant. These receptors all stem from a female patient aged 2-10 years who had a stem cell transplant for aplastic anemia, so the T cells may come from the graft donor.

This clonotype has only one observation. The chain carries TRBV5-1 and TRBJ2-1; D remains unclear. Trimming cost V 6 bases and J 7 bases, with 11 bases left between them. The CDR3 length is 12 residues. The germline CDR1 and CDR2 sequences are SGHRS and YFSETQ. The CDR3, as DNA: TGCGCCAGCACGCGGAGTGGGAATGAGCAGTTCTTC. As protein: CASTRSGNEQFF.

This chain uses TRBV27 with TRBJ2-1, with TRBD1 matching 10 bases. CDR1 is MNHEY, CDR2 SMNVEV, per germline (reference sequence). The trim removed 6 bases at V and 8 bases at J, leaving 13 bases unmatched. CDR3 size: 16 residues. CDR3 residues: CASSLTRDRGEDEQFF. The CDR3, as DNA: TGTGCCAGCAGCCTAACCCGGGACAGGGGAGAGGATGAGCAGTTCTTC.

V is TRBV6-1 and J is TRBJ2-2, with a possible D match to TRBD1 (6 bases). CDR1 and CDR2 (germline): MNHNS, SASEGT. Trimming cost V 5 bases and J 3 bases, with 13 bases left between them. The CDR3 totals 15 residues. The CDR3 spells CASSQQGIHTGELFF. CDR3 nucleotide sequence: TGTGCCAGCAGTCAACAGGGTATTCACACCGGGGAGCTGTTTTTT.

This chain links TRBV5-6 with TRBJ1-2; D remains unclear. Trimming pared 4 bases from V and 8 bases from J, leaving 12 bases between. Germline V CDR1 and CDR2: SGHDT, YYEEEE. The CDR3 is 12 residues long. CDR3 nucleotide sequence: TGTGCCAGCAGCAACGGTAGAGGCGGCTACACCTTC. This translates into CASSNGRGGYTF.

CDR3 nucleotide sequence: TGTGCCAGCAGCTTCCGGAGATCGGGCGGACGCGATGAGCAGTTCTTC. Protein product: CASSFRRSGGRDEQFF. The rearrangement links TRBV7-9 to TRBJ2-1; D is ambiguous. The CDR3 extends over 16 amino acids. Germline loops: CDR1 SEHNR, CDR2 FQNEAQ (reference sequence). Trimming took off 3 bases at V and 8 bases at J, with 20 bases between the two ends. Looking up the rest from reference TRBV7-9 and TRBJ2-1 gives the full variable domain: DTGVSQNPRHKITKRGQNVTFRCDPISEHNRLYWYRQTLGQGPEFLTYFQNEAQLEKSRLLSDRFSAERPKGSFSTLEIQRTEQGDSAMYLCASSFRRSGGRDEQFFGPGTRLTVL.